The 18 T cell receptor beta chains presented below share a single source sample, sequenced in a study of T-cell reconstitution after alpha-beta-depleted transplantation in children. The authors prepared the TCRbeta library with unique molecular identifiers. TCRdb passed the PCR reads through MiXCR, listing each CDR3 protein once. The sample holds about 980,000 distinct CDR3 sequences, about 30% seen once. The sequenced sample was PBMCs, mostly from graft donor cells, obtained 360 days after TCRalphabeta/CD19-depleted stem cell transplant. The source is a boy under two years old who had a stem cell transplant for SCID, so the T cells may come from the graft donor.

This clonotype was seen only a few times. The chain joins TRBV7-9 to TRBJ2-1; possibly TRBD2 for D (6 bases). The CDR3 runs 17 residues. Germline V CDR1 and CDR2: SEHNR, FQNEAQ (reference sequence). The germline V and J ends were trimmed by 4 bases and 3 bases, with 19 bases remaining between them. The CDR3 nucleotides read TGTGCCAGCAGCTCGACCCGCCGGGACTTCCTCTACAATGAGCAGTTCTTC. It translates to CASSSTRRDFLYNEQFF. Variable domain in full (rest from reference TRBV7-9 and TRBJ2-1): DTGVSQNPRHKITKRGQNVTFRCDPISEHNRLYWYRQTLGQGPEFLTYFQNEAQLEKSRLLSDRFSAERPKGSFSTLEIQRTEQGDSAMYLCASSSTRRDFLYNEQFFGPGTRLTVL.

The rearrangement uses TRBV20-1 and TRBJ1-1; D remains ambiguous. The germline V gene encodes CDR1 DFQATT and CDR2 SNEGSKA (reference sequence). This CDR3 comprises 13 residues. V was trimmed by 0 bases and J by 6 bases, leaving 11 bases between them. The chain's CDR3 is CSARESPRAEAFF. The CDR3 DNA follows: TGCAGTGCTAGAGAATCGCCGAGGGCTGAAGCTTTCTTT.

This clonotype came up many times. This CDR3 is CASSPQGAFSGTEAFF. The CDR3 bases are TGCGCCAGCAGCCCTCAGGGGGCCTTTTCGGGCACTGAAGCTTTCTTT. The rearrangement links TRBV4-1 to TRBJ1-1; 8 positions match TRBD1. V lost 4 bases and J lost 4; bases outside the gene matches: 11. Germline V gene data show CDR1 as MGHRA and CDR2 as YSYEKL. The CDR3 covers 16 residues.

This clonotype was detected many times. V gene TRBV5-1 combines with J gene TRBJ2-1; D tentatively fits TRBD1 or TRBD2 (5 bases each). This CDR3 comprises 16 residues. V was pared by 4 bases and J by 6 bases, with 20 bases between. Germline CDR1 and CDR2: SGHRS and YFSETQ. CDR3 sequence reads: CASSTQLTGRINEQFF. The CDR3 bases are TGCGCCAGCAGCACACAACTGACGGGACGGATCAATGAGCAGTTCTTC.

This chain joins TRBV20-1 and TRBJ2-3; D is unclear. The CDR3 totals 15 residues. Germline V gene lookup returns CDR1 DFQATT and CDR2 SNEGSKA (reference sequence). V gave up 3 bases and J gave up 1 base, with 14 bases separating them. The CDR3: CSASSRVLGTDTQYF. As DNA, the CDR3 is TGCAGTGCTAGCTCTAGGGTTTTGGGCACAGATACGCAGTATTTT.

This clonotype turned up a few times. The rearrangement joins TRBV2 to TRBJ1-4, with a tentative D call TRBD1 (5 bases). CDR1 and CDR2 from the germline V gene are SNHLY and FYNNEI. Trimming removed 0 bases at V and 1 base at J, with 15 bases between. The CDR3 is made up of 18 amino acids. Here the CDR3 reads CASSEAAGGGKTNEKLFF. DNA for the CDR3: TGTGCCAGCAGTGAAGCCGCCGGCGGGGGGAAAACTAATGAAAAACTGTTTTTT.

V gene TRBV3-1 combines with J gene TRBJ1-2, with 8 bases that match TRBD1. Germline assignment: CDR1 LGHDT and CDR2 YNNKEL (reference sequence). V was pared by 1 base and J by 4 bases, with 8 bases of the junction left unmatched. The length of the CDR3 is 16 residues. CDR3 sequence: CASSQVRTGSGYGYTF. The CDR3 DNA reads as TGTGCCAGCAGCCAAGTAAGGACAGGGTCTGGCTATGGCTACACCTTC.

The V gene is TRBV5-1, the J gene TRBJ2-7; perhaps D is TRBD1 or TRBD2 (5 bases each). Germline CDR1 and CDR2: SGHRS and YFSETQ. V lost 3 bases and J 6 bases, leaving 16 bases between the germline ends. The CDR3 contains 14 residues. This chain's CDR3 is CASSWSGAVSEQYF. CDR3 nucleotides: TGCGCCAGCAGCTGGTCCGGGGCAGTTAGCGAGCAGTACTTC.

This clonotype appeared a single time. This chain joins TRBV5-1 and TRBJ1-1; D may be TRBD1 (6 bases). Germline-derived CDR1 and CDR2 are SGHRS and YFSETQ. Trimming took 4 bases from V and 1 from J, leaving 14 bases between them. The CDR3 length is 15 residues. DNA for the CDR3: TGCGCCAGCAGCCGCACGGGACACCCGAACACTGAAGCTTTCTTT. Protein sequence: CASSRTGHPNTEAFF.

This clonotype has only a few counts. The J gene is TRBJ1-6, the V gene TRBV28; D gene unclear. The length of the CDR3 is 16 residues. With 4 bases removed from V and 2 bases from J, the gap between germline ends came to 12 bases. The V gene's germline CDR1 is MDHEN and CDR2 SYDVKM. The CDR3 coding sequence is TGTGCCAGCAGTTCCGGTGGAAGGGCCTATAATTCACCCCTCCACTTT. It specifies CASSSGGRAYNSPLHF. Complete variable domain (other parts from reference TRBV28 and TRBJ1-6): DVKVTQSSRYLVKRTGEKVFLECVQDMDHENMFWYRQDPGLGLRLIYFSYDVKMKEKGDIPEGYSVSREKKERFSLILESASTNQTSMYLCASSSGGRAYNSPLHFGNGTRLTVT.

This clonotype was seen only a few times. CDR3 in amino acids: CATRLFLSGANVLTF. The DNA for the CDR3 is TGTGCCACGCGACTATTCCTCTCTGGGGCCAACGTCCTGACTTTC. The chain is built from TRBV28 and TRBJ2-6; TRBD2 might be the D (5 bases). CDR1 and CDR2 from the germline V gene are MDHEN and SYDVKM. Trimming took off 10 bases at V and 0 bases at J, with 13 bases between the two ends. The CDR3 is made up of 15 amino acids.

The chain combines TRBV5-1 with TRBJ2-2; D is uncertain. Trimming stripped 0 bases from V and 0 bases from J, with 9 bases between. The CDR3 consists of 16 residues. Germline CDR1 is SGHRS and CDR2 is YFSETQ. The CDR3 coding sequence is TGCGCCAGCAGCTTGGCCGGGTCTCCGAACACCGGGGAGCTGTTTTTT. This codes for CASSLAGSPNTGELFF.

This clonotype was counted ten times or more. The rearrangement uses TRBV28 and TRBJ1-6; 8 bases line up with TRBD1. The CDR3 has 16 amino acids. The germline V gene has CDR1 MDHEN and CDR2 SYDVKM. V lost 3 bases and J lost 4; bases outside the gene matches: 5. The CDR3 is CASSFLRTGYNSPLHF. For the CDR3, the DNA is TGTGCCAGCAGTTTCCTACGGACAGGGTATAATTCACCCCTCCACTTT. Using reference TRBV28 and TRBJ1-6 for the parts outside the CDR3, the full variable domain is DVKVTQSSRYLVKRTGEKVFLECVQDMDHENMFWYRQDPGLGLRLIYFSYDVKMKEKGDIPEGYSVSREKKERFSLILESASTNQTSMYLCASSFLRTGYNSPLHFGNGTRLTVT.

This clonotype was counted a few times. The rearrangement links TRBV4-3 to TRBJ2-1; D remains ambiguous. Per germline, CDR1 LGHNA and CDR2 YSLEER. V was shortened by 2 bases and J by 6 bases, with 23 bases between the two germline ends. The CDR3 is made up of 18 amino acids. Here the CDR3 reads CASSQFLPSAGWLNEQFF. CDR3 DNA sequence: TGCGCCAGCAGCCAATTTCTCCCCAGCGCAGGTTGGCTCAATGAGCAGTTCTTC.

The CDR3 sequence is CASTIRGDTEAFF. CDR3 coding DNA: TGTGCCAGCACCATCAGGGGTGACACTGAAGCTTTCTTT. The genes are TRBV6-5 and TRBJ1-1; a weak D match, TRBD1 (6 bases). The CDR3 is made up of 13 amino acids. Trimming stripped 7 bases from V and 3 bases from J, with 12 bases between. CDR1 is MNHEY and CDR2 is SVGAGI in the germline V gene.

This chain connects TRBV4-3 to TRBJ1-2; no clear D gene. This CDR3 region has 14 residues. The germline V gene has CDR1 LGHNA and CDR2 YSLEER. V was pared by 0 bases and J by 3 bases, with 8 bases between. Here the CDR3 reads CASSQEGFDYGYTF. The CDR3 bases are TGCGCCAGCAGCCAAGAGGGTTTCGACTATGGCTACACCTTC.

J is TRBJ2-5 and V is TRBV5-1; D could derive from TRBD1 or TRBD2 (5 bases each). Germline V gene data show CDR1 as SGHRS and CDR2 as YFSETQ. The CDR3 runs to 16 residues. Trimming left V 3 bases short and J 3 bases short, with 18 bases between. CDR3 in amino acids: CASSSRDDRLEETQYF. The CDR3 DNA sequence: TGCGCCAGCAGCTCACGGGACGACCGCCTGGAAGAGACCCAGTACTTC.

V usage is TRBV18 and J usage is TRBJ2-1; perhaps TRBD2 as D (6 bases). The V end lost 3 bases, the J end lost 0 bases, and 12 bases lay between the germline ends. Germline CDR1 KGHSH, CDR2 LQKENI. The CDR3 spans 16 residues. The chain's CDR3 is CASSPLAPSSYNEQFF. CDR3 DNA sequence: TGTGCCAGCTCACCCCTAGCGCCGAGCTCCTACAATGAGCAGTTCTTC.